The 31 T cell receptor beta chains given below trace back to one sample, sequenced in a study of cytomegalovirus exposure and HLA in healthy donors. The study ran its PCR with 60 Vbeta and 13 Jbeta primers. Only in-frame clones appear in the TCRdb table, and some are missing; sequencing was by immunoSEQ multiplex PCR. The sample holds 150,000 to 200,000 clones; around 82% are singletons and the top ten take about 0.24%. Sequencing input: PBMCs. The receptors derive from a boy under 18 in good health and CMV-seronegative.

The chain has TRBV5-5 and TRBJ2-7; a possible D gene is TRBD2 (5 bases). CDR1 SGHKS and CDR2 YYEKEE come from the germline V gene (reference sequence). The length of the CDR3 is 12 residues. Trimming shortened V by 2 bases and J by 3 bases, and 6 bases separated the two germline ends. The CDR3 DNA reads TGTGCCAGCAGCTTCCGGGGCTACGAGCAGTACTTC. Its translation is CASSFRGYEQYF.

This clone was observed a few times. This chain joins TRBV27 and TRBJ2-5; D may be TRBD2 (5 bases). CDR1 is MNHEY and CDR2 is SMNVEV in the germline V gene (reference sequence). CDR3 size: 12 residues. V lost 4 bases and J lost 11, with 14 bases in between. The CDR3 nucleotides read TGTGCCAGCAGTTCCCCCCCTAGGGAGCAGTACTTC. Amino acids: CASSSPPREQYF.

This clone was observed a handful of times. The rearrangement uses TRBV6-1 and TRBJ1-1; a weak D match, TRBD1 (5 bases). The CDR3 is made up of 14 amino acids. V was shortened by 7 bases and J by 2 bases, with 14 bases between the two germline ends. CDR1 is MNHNS, CDR2 SASEGT, per germline. CDR3 sequence (DNA): TGTGCCAGCACCCCGGGCCAGGGTAACACTGAAGCTTTCTTT. It translates to CASTPGQGNTEAFF.

The rearrangement joins TRBV4-1 to TRBJ2-3; weak D call: TRBD2 (6 bases). The length of the CDR3 is 16 residues. The V and J ends lost 1 base and 0 bases respectively, with 11 bases between them. CDR1 is MGHRA, CDR2 YSYEKL, per germline. CDR3 loop: CASSQGTGASTDTQYF. CDR3 in DNA: TGCGCCAGCAGCCAAGGAACGGGAGCGAGCACAGATACGCAGTATTTT.

CDR3 loop: CASSLWGGENTEAFF. The CDR3 DNA sequence: TGTGCCAGCAGCTTATGGGGGGGTGAGAACACTGAAGCTTTCTTT. The rearrangement links TRBV7-2 to TRBJ1-1; a possible D gene is TRBD1 (5 bases). CDR1 and CDR2 (germline): SGHTA, FQGNSA. The CDR3 is 15 amino acids. The V end lost 2 bases, the J end lost 1 base, and 11 bases lay between the germline ends. The full variable domain, in which reference TRBV7-2 and TRBJ1-1 provide the parts outside the CDR3, is GAGVSQSPSNKVTEKGKDVELRCDPISGHTALYWYRQSLGQGLEFLIYFQGNSAPDKSGLPSDRFSAERTGGSVSTLTIQRTQQEDSAVYLCASSLWGGENTEAFFGQGTRLTVV.

The rearrangement uses TRBV7-9 and TRBJ2-1; 12 positions match TRBD2. The V gene end was trimmed by 0 bases and the J gene end by 10 bases; junction bases not matched to a gene: 7. CDR3 length: 16 residues. Per germline, CDR1 SEHNR and CDR2 FQNEAQ (reference sequence). CDR3 sequence: CASSLARLAGEEEQFF. The CDR3 DNA is TGTGCCAGCAGCTTAGCCCGACTAGCGGGAGAGGAAGAGCAGTTCTTC.

CDR3 protein: CASSQGPQGEIDTEAFF. CDR3 DNA sequence: TGCGCCAGCAGCCAAGGTCCGCAGGGGGAAATCGACACTGAAGCTTTCTTT. The chain links TRBV4-1 to TRBJ1-1, with 7 bases matching TRBD1. The germline V gene encodes CDR1 MGHRA and CDR2 YSYEKL. CDR3 length: 17 amino acids. V gave up 1 base and J gave up 3 bases; unmatched junction bases: 11.

This CDR3 is CASSEGPGGTEAFF. The DNA of the CDR3 is TGTGCCAGCAGTGAAGGGCCGGGGGGCACTGAAGCTTTCTTT. V gene TRBV6-1 combines with J gene TRBJ1-1; a possible D gene is TRBD1 (5 bases). V lost 1 base and J 4 bases, leaving 10 bases between the germline ends. CDR1 MNHNS and CDR2 SASEGT come from the germline V gene. The CDR3 is 14 amino acids.

This chain uses TRBV7-9 with TRBJ2-7; TRBD1 aligns across 7 bases. With V trimmed by 8 bases and J by 2 bases, 3 bases remained unmatched. CDR1 is SEHNR, CDR2 FQNEAQ, per germline (reference sequence). The CDR3 runs 12 residues. CDR3 loop: CASWDSPYEQYF. CDR3 sequence (DNA): TGTGCCAGCTGGGACAGCCCCTACGAGCAGTACTTC.

The chain links TRBV5-1 to TRBJ2-2; TRBD2 matches at 15 bases. Per the germline V gene, CDR1 is SGHRS and CDR2 is YFSETQ. With V trimmed by 7 bases and J by 6 bases, 4 bases remained unmatched. The CDR3 is 15 residues long. CDR3 sequence (DNA): TGCGCCAGCGGACTAGCGGGGGGGCCGTCCGGGGAGCTGTTTTTT. Translation: CASGLAGGPSGELFF.

J is TRBJ1-1 and V is TRBV5-4; no firm D call. The CDR3 has 17 amino acids. Trimming cost V 4 bases and J 0 bases, with 19 bases left between them. The V gene's germline CDR1 is SGHNT and CDR2 YYREEE (reference sequence). In nucleotides, the CDR3 is TGTGCCAGCAGCGCTACGAGGAGGTCAAACCTGAACACTGAAGCTTTCTTT. Translated: CASSATRRSNLNTEAFF.

V and J are TRBV19 and TRBJ1-6; the match to TRBD1 covers 7 bases. Germline V gene data show CDR1 as LNHDA and CDR2 as SQIVND (reference sequence). CDR3 length: 16 amino acids. V shed 5 bases, J shed 7 bases, and the junction held 11 bases outside the gene matches. CDR3: CASSPRQGMGNSPLHF. CDR3 bases: TGTGCCAGTAGTCCCCGACAGGGAATGGGCAATTCACCCCTCCACTTT.

The chain joins TRBV7-3 to TRBJ2-7; TRBD1 matches 9 bases. CDR1 is SGHTA and CDR2 is FQGTGA in the germline V gene. The V and J ends lost 0 bases and 7 bases, in that order; junction bases with no gene match: 7. There are 15 residues in the CDR3. The CDR3 protein is CASSLTGTGTEEQYF. The CDR3 DNA is TGTGCCAGCAGCTTAACCGGGACAGGGACGGAAGAGCAGTACTTC.

The chain combines TRBV18 with TRBJ1-2; D not resolved. Germline CDR1 reads KGHSH; CDR2 reads LQKENI. The CDR3 consists of 16 residues. With 2 bases removed from V and 3 bases from J, the gap between germline ends came to 16 bases. CDR3 in amino acids: CASSPLWRVGDYGYTF. For the CDR3, the DNA is TGTGCCAGCTCACCATTGTGGCGGGTAGGAGACTATGGCTACACCTTC.

V and J are TRBV16 and TRBJ1-5; D not certain. V was trimmed by 1 base and J by 4 bases, leaving 5 bases between them. Germline V gene lookup returns CDR1 KGHSY and CDR2 FQNENV. The CDR3 spans 13 residues. CDR3 residues: CASSQFRNQPQHF. The CDR3 DNA reads as TGTGCCAGCAGCCAATTCAGAAATCAGCCCCAGCATTTT. The variable domain in full, with the rest retrieved from reference TRBV16 and TRBJ1-5, is GEEVAQTPKHLVRGEGQKAKLYCAPIKGHSYVFWYQQVLKNEFKFLISFQNENVFDETGMPKERFSAKCLPNSPCSLEIQATKLEDSAVYFCASSQFRNQPQHFGDGTRLSIL.

J is TRBJ1-5 and V is TRBV7-2; the match to TRBD1 covers 8 bases. V was clipped by 3 bases and J by 7 bases; unmatched bases: 5. The germline CDR1 and CDR2 sequences are SGHTA and FQGNSA. The CDR3 is 14 residues long. The CDR3 DNA is TGTGCCAGCAGCTTTGGACAGGGCCACCAGCCCCAGCATTTT. This gives the protein CASSFGQGHQPQHF.

This chain links TRBV2 with TRBJ1-1; 7 bases are shared with TRBD1. The CDR3 spans 12 residues. J gave up 7 bases and V 6 bases, and 5 bases lay outside the gene matches. Germline V gene data show CDR1 as SNHLY and CDR2 as FYNNEI. CDR3: CASSFGQVEAFF. CDR3 nucleotides: TGTGCCAGCAGCTTTGGACAGGTTGAAGCTTTCTTT.

In this sample, this clone turned up a few times. This CDR3 reads CASSQEATNEKLFF. Written as DNA, the CDR3 is TGTGCCAGCTCACAGGAGGCAACTAATGAAAAACTGTTTTTT. The V call is TRBV18, the J call TRBJ1-4, with no clear D. This CDR3 has 14 amino acids. Per germline, CDR1 KGHSH and CDR2 LQKENI. Deletions cut 4 bases from V and 0 bases from J, with 6 bases between.

V gene TRBV29-1 combines with J gene TRBJ1-1; no firm D call. There are 13 residues in the CDR3. Germline lookup yields CDR1 SQVTM and CDR2 ANQGSEA. With 3 bases removed from V and 2 bases from J, the gap between germline ends came to 10 bases. CDR3 DNA: TGCAGCGTTGACGGCGGGCCTAACACTGAAGCTTTCTTT. Amino acid sequence: CSVDGGPNTEAFF.

The chain links TRBV6-4 to TRBJ1-5; D ambiguous. V was clipped by 6 bases and J by 0 bases, with 6 bases between them. The germline gives CDR1 MRHNA, CDR2 SNTAGT. There are 13 residues in the CDR3. The CDR3 nucleotides are TGTGCCAGCAGCGCAGATAGCAATCAGCCCCAGCATTTT. Translation: CASSADSNQPQHF.

The CDR3: CASRERRRGEKLFF. CDR3 nucleotides: TGTGCCAGCAGGGAGCGGAGGAGGGGTGAAAAACTGTTTTTT. V gene TRBV27 combines with J gene TRBJ1-4; a weak D match, TRBD1 (5 bases). The length of the CDR3 is 14 residues. Germline values: CDR1 MNHEY, CDR2 SMNVEV (reference sequence). The ends were cut back, 6 bases at V and 7 bases at J, with 15 bases in the middle.

The chain couples TRBV6-5 to TRBJ2-3, with 9 bases fitting TRBD1. The CDR3 runs 15 residues. Trimming removed 1 base from V and 6 bases from J; junction bases left unmatched: 5. The germline V gene has CDR1 MNHEY and CDR2 SVGAGI. CDR3 loop: CASSYLGQGDDTQYF. The CDR3 region has the DNA TGTGCCAGCAGTTACTTGGGACAGGGAGACGATACGCAGTATTTT.

This clone was found a few times. V usage is TRBV6-1 and J usage is TRBJ1-5; D unclear. Trimming left V 3 bases short and J 1 base short, with 10 bases between. CDR3 length: 15 amino acids. Germline loops: CDR1 MNHNS, CDR2 SASEGT. CDR3 loop: CASSEGSGSNQPQHF. In nucleotides, the CDR3 is TGTGCCAGCAGTGAGGGGTCGGGGAGCAATCAGCCCCAGCATTTT.

J is TRBJ2-1 and V is TRBV10-3; 8 bases are a match to TRBD2. Germline CDR1 and CDR2: ENHRY and SYGVKD. J gave up 4 bases and V 7 bases, and 9 bases lay outside the gene matches. This CDR3 has 15 residues. CDR3 in DNA: TGTGCCATCACTCAAAGCGGGAGAGTTTACAATGAGCAGTTCTTC. Amino acids: CAITQSGRVYNEQFF.

The chain joins TRBV6-1 to TRBJ1-1, with D perhaps TRBD1 (5 bases). The CDR3 totals 14 residues. Between the trimmed V and J ends, which lost 3 bases and 6 bases, there was a span of 14 bases. CDR1 MNHNS and CDR2 SASEGT come from the germline V gene. The CDR3 DNA follows: TGTGCCAGCAGTGAGTTGGGGGGGACGGCTGAAGCTTTCTTT. Amino acids: CASSELGGTAEAFF.

Regarding this clone: A junction boundary mismatches the germline segment, possibly from a read error. V usage is TRBV7-9 and J usage is TRBJ1-1; D possibly corresponds to TRBD1 (6 bases). Germline-derived CDR1 and CDR2 are SEHNR and FQNEAQ (reference sequence). This CDR3 comprises 12 residues. The CDR3 DNA is TGTTCCAGCAGCAATGGACAGCTTGAAGCTTTCTTT. It translates to CSSSNGQLEAFF.

This chain connects TRBV19 to TRBJ2-7; D remains unclear. Germline CDR1 LNHDA, CDR2 SQIVND (reference sequence). Trimming left V 6 bases short and J 2 bases short, with 8 bases between. The CDR3 loop spans 12 amino acids. Here the CDR3 reads CASRSSPYEQYF. The DNA of the CDR3 is TGTGCCAGTAGGTCGAGTCCCTACGAGCAGTACTTC.

This sequence joins TRBV7-6 and TRBJ2-7; a weak D match, TRBD1 (6 bases). Trimming removed 4 bases from V and 4 bases from J, with 8 bases in between. CDR3 size: 12 residues. The germline V gene encodes CDR1 SGHVS and CDR2 FNYEAQ. The CDR3 DNA is TGTGCCAGCAGCTCACAGGGTTACGAGCAGTACTTC. Amino acid sequence: CASSSQGYEQYF.

J is TRBJ1-1 and V is TRBV19, with 7 bases identical to TRBD1. The CDR3 loop spans 15 amino acids. With V trimmed by 3 bases and J by 1 base, 5 bases remained unmatched. Germline CDR1 is LNHDA and CDR2 is SQIVND (reference sequence). CDR3 sequence: CASSMGDSSNTEAFF. In DNA, the CDR3 is TGTGCCAGTAGTATGGGGGACAGCTCGAACACTGAAGCTTTCTTT.

This clone showed up just a few times. V is TRBV6-5 and J is TRBJ2-1; no definite D call. CDR3 length: 14 residues. Germline loops: CDR1 MNHEY, CDR2 SVGAGI. V dropped 5 bases and J dropped 0 bases, with 8 bases sitting between them. CDR3 DNA: TGTGCCAGCAGTGGAGTCTACTCCTACAATGAGCAGTTCTTC. Protein: CASSGVYSYNEQFF.

V is TRBV29-1 and J is TRBJ2-7; the D gene is possibly TRBD1 (6 bases). The CDR3 covers 14 residues. V lost 6 bases and J lost 2, with 17 bases in between. Germline CDR1 and CDR2: SQVTM and ANQGSEA. CDR3 DNA sequence: TGCAGCGTCAGACACAGGGAAGCGACCTACGAGCAGTACTTC. Translated: CSVRHREATYEQYF.